The next 5 T cell receptor beta chains were all read from a single sample in a study of molecular identifiers for immune sequencing clone quantification. TCRdb re-analysed the PCR reads in MiXCR, keeping a single row per CDR3 protein. The sample yields about 510,000 distinct CDR3 sequences, 25% seen once. Sequenced: naive CD8+ T cells from blood, with Jurkat cell RNA spiked in. Noted subset: FACS-sorted CD8+CD4-CCR7+CD45RA+ naive T cells. These receptors all come from a human donor in good health. Some libraries in this study had Jurkat cell RNA spiked in.

This clonotype was detected many times. The chain employs TRBV7-2 and TRBJ2-3; no firm D call. CDR1 and CDR2 from the germline V gene are SGHTA and FQGNSA. The CDR3 consists of 13 residues. The ends were cut back, 5 bases at V and 5 bases at J, with 11 bases in the middle. The CDR3 DNA follows: TGTGCCAGCAGCCCAACATCCGGAGATACGCAGTATTTT. Translating gives CASSPTSGDTQYF.

For this clonotype: The missing conserved phenylalanine or tryptophan at the end of this CDR3 makes a read error likely. The gene calls are TRBV6-2 or TRBV6-3 and TRBJ1-6, with D uncertain. This CDR3 has 13 residues. V shed 7 bases and J shed 3 bases, with 7 bases lying between them. The germline gives CDR1 MNHEY, CDR2 SVGEGT. The CDR3, as DNA: TGTGCCAGCACCTCGGTCTATAATTCACCCCTCCACATT. Its protein product is CASTSVYNSPLHI.

As to this clonotype: A read error is possible here, since a much larger clone lies one base away. The rearrangement uses TRBV7-9 and TRBJ2-4; tentatively, D is TRBD2 (5 bases). V was trimmed by 3 bases and J by 5 bases, leaving 20 bases between them. The CDR3 spans 17 residues. Germline V gene sequence: CDR1 SEHNR, CDR2 FQNEAQ (reference sequence). As DNA, the CDR3 is TGTGCCAGCAGCTTCCAGGAGACCCGCCAGAGGGAAAACATTCAGTACTTC. This encodes CASSFQETRQRENIQYF.

The chain carries TRBV9 and TRBJ2-5, with 7 bases matching TRBD2. The CDR3 covers 15 residues. Trimming took 4 bases from V and 2 from J; bases not matched to a gene: 8. Looked up from germline, CDR1 is SGDLS and CDR2 is YYNGEE. The CDR3 loop is CASSPEGRGQETQYF. CDR3 nucleotides: TGTGCCAGCAGCCCAGAGGGGAGGGGACAAGAGACCCAGTACTTC.

This rearrangement joins TRBV13 to TRBJ1-5; D may be TRBD1 (6 bases). The ends were cut back, 6 bases at V and 5 bases at J, with 14 bases in the middle. Germline V gene data show CDR1 as PRHDT and CDR2 as FYEKMQ (reference sequence). This CDR3 has 14 amino acids. CDR3 residues: CASSSGGQHQPQHF. Here the CDR3 DNA reads TGTGCCAGCAGTTCCGGGGGCCAACATCAGCCCCAGCATTTT.